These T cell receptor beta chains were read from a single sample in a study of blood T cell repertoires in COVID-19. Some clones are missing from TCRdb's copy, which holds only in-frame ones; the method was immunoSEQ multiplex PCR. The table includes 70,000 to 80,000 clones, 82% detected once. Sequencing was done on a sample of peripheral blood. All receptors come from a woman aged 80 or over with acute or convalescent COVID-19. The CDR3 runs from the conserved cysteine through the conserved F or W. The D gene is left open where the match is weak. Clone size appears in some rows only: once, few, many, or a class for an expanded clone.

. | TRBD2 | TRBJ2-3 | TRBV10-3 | CAISGSGGTDTQYF | TGTGCCATCAGTGGTAGCGGGGGCACAGATACGCAGTATTTT
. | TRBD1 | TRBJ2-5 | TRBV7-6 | CASSLYTGGVETQYF | TGTGCCAGCAGCTTATATACAGGGGGCGTTGAGACCCAGTACTTC
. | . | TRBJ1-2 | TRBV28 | CASSLPDPTINGYTF | TGTGCCAGCAGTTTACCCGATCCTACCATAAATGGCTACACCTTC
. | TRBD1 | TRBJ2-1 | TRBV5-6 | CASSLDTGTAYNEQFF | TGTGCCAGCAGCTTGGATACCGGGACAGCCTACAATGAGCAGTTCTTC
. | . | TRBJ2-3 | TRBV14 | CASSQAMSDTQYF | TGTGCCAGCAGCCAAGCTATGTCAGATACGCAGTATTTT
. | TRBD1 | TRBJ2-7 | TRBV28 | CASSFRDRPNEQYF | TGTGCCAGCAGTTTCCGGGACAGGCCGAACGAGCAGTACTTC
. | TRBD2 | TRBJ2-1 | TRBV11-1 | CASSLAGLAGVNEQFF | TGTGCCAGCAGCTTAGCGGGACTAGCGGGGGTCAATGAGCAGTTCTTC
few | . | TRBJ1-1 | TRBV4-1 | CASSQAPDTEAFF | TGCGCCAGCAGCCAAGCTCCGGACACTGAAGCTTTCTTT
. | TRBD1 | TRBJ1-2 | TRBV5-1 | CASSLDRGVDGYTF | TGCGCCAGCAGCTTGGACAGGGGAGTGGATGGCTACACCTTC
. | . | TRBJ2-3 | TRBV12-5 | CASGFTVDTQYF | TGTGCTAGTGGTTTCACGGTGGATACGCAGTATTTT
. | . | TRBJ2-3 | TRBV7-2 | CASSSRGSSTDTQYF | TGTGCCAGCAGCTCGCGAGGGTCTAGCACAGATACGCAGTATTTT
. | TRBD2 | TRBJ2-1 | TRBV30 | CAWRYGGRSYEQFF | TGTGCCTGGAGATACGGCGGGAGGAGCTATGAGCAGTTCTTC
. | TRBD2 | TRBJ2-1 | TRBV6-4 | CASSALPGLAVYNEQFF | TGTGCCAGCAGTGCCCTTCCGGGACTAGCGGTCTACAATGAGCAGTTCTTC
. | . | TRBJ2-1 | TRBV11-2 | CASILSGYNEQFF | TGTGCCAGCATCCTCTCGGGTTACAATGAGCAGTTCTTC
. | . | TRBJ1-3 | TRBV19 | CASSQAAGNTIYF | TGTGCCAGTAGTCAGGCAGCTGGAAACACCATATATTTT
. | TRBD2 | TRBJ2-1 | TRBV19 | CASSSSGRTYNEQFF | TGTGCCAGTAGTTCTAGCGGCCGCACCTACAATGAGCAGTTCTTC
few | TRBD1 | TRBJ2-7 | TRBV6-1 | CASSDTIPGGADEQYF | TGTGCCAGCAGTGACACAATTCCAGGGGGCGCGGACGAGCAGTACTTC
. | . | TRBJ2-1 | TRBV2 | CASSAVGGQWLSRNEQFF | TGTGCCAGCAGTGCGGTTGGGGGACAATGGTTATCAAGGAATGAGCAGTTCTTC
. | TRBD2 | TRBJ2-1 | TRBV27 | CASSSGRAVNEQFF | TGTGCCAGCAGCAGCGGGAGGGCCGTCAATGAGCAGTTCTTC
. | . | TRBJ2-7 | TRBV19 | CASSIIAGPYYEQYF | TGTGCCAGTAGTATAATCGCAGGGCCTTACTACGAGCAGTACTTC
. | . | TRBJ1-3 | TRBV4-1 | CASSQDNPLAGMDTIYF | TGCGCCAGCAGCCAAGATAACCCGTTGGCCGGGATGGACACCATATATTTT
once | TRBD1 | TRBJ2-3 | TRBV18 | CASSQGAADTQYF | TGTGCCAGCTCCCAGGGGGCCGCAGATACGCAGTATTTT
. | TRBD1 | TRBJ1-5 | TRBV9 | CASSTGEYNQPQHF | TGTGCCAGCTCGACAGGGGAGTACAATCAGCCCCAGCATTTT
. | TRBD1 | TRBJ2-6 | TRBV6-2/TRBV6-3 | CASSFTHRGRPNVLTF | TGTGCCAGCAGTTTCACTCACAGGGGCCGCCCCAACGTCCTGACTTTC
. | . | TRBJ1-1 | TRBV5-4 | CASSQYREGSTEAFF | TGTGCCAGCAGCCAGTACAGGGAGGGTAGCACTGAAGCTTTCTTT
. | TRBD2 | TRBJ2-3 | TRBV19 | CASSQFRGADTQYF | TGTGCCAGTAGCCAATTTCGGGGGGCAGATACGCAGTATTTT
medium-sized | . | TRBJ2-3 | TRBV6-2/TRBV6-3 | CASSEAGTPTTDTQYF | TGTGCCAGCAGTGAGGCCGGGACACCAACCACAGATACGCAGTATTTT
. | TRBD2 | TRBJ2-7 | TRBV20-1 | CSASRSAGGRGEQYF | TGCAGTGCTAGTCGGTCGGCGGGAGGGCGTGGCGAGCAGTACTTC
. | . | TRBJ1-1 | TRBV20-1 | CSASKGPDTEAFF | TGCAGTGCTAGTAAGGGGCCGGACACTGAAGCTTTCTTT
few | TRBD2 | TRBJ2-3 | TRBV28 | CASTPRLASTDTQYF | TGTGCCAGCACCCCCAGACTAGCGAGCACAGATACGCAGTATTTT
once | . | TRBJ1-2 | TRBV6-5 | CASSFGSGYTF | TGTGCCAGCAGTTTTGGGAGCGGCTACACCTTC
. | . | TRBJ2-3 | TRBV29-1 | CSVDRDSPLTDTQYF | TGCAGCGTTGACCGTGACAGCCCCCTCACAGATACGCAGTATTTT
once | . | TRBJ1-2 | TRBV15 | CATSRDRGIGYGYTF | TGTGCCACCAGCAGAGATCGAGGTATCGGCTATGGCTACACCTTC
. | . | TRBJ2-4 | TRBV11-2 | CASSLSFIQYF | TGTGCCAGCAGCTTATCGTTCATTCAGTACTTC
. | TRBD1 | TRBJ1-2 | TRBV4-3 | CASSQAGQGLNYGYTF | TGCGCCAGCAGCCAAGCTGGACAGGGGTTAAACTATGGCTACACCTTC
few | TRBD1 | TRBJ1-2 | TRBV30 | CAWGDRGIHGYTF | TGTGCCTGGGGGGACAGGGGGATCCATGGCTACACCTTC
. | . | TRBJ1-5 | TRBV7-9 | CATGRGGNQPQHF | TGTGCCACAGGAAGGGGTGGCAATCAGCCCCAGCATTTT
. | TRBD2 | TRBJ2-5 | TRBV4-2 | CASSQGLAGYEETQYF | TGTGCCAGCAGCCAGGGACTAGCGGGATATGAAGAGACCCAGTACTTC
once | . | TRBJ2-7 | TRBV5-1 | CASSGSDEQYF | TGCGCCAGCAGCGGGAGTGACGAGCAGTACTTC
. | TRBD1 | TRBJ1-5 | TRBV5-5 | CASSLGVRGNQPQHF | TGTGCCAGCAGCTTGGGGGTCAGGGGGAATCAGCCCCAGCATTTT
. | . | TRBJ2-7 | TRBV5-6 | CASSQLAQGLIDEQYF | TGTGCCAGCAGCCAACTAGCACAGGGGCTTATCGACGAGCAGTACTTC
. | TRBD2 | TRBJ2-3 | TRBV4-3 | CASSQVGTTSADTQYF | TGCGCCAGCAGCCAAGTAGGAACAACTAGCGCAGATACGCAGTATTTT
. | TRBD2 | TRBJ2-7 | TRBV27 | CASSQKRGPYEQYF | TGTGCCAGCAGCCAAAAGCGGGGTCCCTACGAGCAGTACTTC
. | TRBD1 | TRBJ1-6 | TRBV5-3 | CARSFGQGGSYNSPLHF | TGTGCCAGAAGCTTCGGCCAGGGGGGCTCCTATAATTCACCCCTCCACTTT
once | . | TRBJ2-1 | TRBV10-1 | CASSERRDSYNEQFF | TGCGCCAGCAGTGAACGCCGGGACTCCTACAATGAGCAGTTCTTC
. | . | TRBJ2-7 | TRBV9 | CASSPGNNPSYEQYF | TGTGCCAGCAGCCCCGGTAATAACCCCTCCTACGAGCAGTACTTC
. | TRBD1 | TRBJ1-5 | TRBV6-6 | CASSPFPDRGKQPQHF | TGTGCCAGCAGCCCCTTCCCGGACAGGGGGAAACAGCCCCAGCATTTT